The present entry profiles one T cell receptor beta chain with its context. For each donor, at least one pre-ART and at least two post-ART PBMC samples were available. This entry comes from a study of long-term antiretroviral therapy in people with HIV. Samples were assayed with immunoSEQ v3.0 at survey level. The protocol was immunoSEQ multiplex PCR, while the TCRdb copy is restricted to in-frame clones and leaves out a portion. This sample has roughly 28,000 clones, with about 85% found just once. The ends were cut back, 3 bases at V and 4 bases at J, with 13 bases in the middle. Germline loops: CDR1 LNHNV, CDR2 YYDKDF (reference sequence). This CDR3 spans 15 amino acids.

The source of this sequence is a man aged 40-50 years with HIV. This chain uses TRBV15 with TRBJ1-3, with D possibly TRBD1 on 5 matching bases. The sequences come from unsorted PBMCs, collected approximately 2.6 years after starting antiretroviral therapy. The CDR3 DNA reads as TGTGCCACCAGCAGGCGCCAGGGCTCCGGAAACACCATATATTTT. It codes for CATSRRQGSGNTIYF.